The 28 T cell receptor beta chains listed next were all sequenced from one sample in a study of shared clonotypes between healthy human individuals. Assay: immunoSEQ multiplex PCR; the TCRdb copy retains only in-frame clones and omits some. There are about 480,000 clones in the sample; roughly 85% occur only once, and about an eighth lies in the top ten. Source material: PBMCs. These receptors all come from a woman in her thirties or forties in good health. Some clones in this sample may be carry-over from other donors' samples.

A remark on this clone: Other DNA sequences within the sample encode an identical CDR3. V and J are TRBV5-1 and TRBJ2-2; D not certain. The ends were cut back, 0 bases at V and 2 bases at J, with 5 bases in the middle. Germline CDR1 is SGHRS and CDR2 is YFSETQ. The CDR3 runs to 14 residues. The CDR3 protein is CASSLGYNTGELFF. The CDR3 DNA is TGCGCCAGCAGCTTGGGCTATAACACCGGGGAGCTGTTTTTT.

The CDR3: CASSSVDTQYF. CDR3 bases: TGTGCCAGCAGCTCCGTAGATACGCAGTATTTT. The rearrangement joins TRBV5-6 to TRBJ2-3; D not resolved. The V gene lost 3 bases and the J gene lost 5 bases, with 4 bases spanning the gap. CDR1 and CDR2 (germline): SGHDT, YYEEEE. The CDR3 extends over 11 amino acids.

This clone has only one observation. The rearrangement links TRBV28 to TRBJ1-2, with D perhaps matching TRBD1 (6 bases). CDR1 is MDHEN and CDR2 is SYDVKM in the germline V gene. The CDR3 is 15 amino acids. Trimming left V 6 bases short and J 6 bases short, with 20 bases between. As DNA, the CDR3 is TGTGCCAGCAGCCAAATCGGTGCAGGGGCGAATGGCTACACCTTC. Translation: CASSQIGAGANGYTF.

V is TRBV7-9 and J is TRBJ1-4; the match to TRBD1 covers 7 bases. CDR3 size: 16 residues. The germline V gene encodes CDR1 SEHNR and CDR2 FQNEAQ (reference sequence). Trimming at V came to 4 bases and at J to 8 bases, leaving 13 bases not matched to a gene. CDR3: CASSSDLPGGREKLFF. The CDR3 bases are TGTGCCAGCAGCTCAGACCTCCCAGGGGGACGGGAAAAACTGTTTTTT.

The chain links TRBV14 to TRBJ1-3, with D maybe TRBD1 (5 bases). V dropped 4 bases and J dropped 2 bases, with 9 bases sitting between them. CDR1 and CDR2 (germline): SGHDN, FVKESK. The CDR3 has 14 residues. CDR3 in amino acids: CASSPSGTGNTIYF. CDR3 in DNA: TGTGCCAGCAGCCCTTCAGGGACTGGAAACACCATATATTTT.

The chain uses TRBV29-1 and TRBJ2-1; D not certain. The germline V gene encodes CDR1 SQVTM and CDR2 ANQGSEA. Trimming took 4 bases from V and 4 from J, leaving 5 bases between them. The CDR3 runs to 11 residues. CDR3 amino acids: CSVVTYNEQFF. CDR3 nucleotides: TGCAGCGTTGTAACGTACAATGAGCAGTTCTTC.

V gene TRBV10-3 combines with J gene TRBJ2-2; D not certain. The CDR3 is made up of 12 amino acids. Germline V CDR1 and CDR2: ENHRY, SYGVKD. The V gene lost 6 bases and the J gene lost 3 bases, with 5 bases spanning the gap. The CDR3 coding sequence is TGTGCCATCAGCCGAGACACCGGGGAGCTGTTTTTT. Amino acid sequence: CAISRDTGELFF.

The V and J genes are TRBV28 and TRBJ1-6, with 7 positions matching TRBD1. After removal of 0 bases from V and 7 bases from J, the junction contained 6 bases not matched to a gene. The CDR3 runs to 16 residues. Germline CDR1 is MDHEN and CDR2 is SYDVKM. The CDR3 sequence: CASSLWEGARNSPLHF. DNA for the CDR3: TGTGCCAGCAGTTTATGGGAGGGGGCGAGGAATTCACCCCTCCACTTT.

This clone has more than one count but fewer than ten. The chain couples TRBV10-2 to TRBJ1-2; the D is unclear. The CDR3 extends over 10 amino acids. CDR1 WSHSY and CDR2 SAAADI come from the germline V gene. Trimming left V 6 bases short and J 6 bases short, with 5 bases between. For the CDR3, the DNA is TGCGCCAGCAGGTCAAATGGCTACACCTTC. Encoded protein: CASRSNGYTF.

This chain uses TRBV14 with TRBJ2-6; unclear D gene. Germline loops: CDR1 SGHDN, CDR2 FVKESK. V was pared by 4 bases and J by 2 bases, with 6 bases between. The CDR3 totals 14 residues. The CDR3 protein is CASSRLPGANVLTF. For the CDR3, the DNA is TGTGCCAGCAGCCGATTGCCTGGGGCCAACGTCCTGACTTTC.

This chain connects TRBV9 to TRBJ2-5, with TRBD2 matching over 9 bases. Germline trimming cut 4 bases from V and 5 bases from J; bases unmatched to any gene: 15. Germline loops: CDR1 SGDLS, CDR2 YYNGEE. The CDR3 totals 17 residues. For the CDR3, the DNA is TGTGCCAGCAGCCCCGCCCCTGGCGGGAGGGCCAGGGAGACCCAGTACTTC. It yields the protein CASSPAPGGRARETQYF.

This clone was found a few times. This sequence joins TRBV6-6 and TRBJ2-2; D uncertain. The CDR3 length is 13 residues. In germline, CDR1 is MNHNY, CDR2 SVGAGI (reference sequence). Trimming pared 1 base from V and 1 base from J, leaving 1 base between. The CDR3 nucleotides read TGTGCCAGCAGTTACTGGAACACCGGGGAGCTGTTTTTT. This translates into CASSYWNTGELFF.

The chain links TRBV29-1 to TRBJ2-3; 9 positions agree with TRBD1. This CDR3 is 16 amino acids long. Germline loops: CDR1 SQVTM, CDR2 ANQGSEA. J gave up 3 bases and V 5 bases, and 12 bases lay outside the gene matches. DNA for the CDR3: TGCAGCGTTAATAACCGGGACAGGGAGTCGACAGATACGCAGTATTTT. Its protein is CSVNNRDRESTDTQYF.

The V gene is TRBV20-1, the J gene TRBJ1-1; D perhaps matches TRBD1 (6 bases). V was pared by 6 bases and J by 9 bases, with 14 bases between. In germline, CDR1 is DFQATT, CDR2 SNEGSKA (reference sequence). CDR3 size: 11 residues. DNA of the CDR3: TGCAGTGCCTATGGACAGCTTCAAGCTTTCTTT. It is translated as CSAYGQLQAFF.

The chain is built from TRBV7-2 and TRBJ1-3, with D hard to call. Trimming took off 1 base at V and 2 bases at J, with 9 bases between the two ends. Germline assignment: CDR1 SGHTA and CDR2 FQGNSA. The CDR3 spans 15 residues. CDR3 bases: TGTGCCAGCAGCTTAGTGATCGGACCTGGAAACACCATATATTTT. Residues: CASSLVIGPGNTIYF.

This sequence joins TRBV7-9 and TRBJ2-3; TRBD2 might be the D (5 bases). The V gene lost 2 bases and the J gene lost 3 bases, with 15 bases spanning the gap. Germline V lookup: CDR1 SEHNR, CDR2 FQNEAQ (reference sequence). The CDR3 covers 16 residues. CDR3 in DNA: TGTGCCAGCAGCTTATATACGTTCGGGGTTACAGATACGCAGTATTTT. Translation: CASSLYTFGVTDTQYF. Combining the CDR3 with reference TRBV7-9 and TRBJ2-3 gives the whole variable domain DTGVSQNPRHKITKRGQNVTFRCDPISEHNRLYWYRQTLGQGPEFLTYFQNEAQLEKSRLLSDRFSAERPKGSFSTLEIQRTEQGDSAMYLCASSLYTFGVTDTQYFGPGTRLTVL.

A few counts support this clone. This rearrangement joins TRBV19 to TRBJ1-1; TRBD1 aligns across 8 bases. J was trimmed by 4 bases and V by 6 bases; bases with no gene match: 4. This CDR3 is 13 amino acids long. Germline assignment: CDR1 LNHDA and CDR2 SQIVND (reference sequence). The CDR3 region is CASSTTGATEAFF. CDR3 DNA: TGTGCCAGTAGCACGACAGGGGCCACTGAAGCTTTCTTT.

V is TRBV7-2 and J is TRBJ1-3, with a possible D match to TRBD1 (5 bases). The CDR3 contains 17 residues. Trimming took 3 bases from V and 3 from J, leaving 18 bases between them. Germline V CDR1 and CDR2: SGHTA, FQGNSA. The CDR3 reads CASSFPFQGPNGNTIYF. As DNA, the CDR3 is TGTGCCAGCAGCTTTCCCTTTCAGGGTCCGAATGGAAACACCATATATTTT.

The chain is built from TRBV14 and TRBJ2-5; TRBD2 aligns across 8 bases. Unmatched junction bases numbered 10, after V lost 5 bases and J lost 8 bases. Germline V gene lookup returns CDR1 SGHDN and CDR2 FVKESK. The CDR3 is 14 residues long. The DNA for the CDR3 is TGTGCCAGCAGCTACCAGCGGGGGCGTGGTACCCAGTACTTC. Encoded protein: CASSYQRGRGTQYF.

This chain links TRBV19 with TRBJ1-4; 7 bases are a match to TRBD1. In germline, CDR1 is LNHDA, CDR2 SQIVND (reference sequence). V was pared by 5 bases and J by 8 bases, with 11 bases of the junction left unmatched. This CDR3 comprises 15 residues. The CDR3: CASSGPRQGPEKLFF. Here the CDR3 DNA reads TGTGCCAGTAGTGGCCCTCGACAGGGCCCGGAAAAACTGTTTTTT.

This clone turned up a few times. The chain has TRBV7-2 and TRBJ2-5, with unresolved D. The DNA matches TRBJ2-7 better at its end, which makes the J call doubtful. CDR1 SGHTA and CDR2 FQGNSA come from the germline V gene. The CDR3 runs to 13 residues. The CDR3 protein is CASSRVPSYEQYF. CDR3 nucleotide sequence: TGTGCCAGCAGCCGAGTGCCTTCCTACGAGCAGTACTTC.

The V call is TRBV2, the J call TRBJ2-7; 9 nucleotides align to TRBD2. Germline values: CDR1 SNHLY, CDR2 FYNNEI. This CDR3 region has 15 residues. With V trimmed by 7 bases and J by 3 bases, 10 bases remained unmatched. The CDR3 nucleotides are TGTGCCAGCAAAAGGGAAGCGGGAGGTCACTACGAGCAGTACTTC. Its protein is CASKREAGGHYEQYF. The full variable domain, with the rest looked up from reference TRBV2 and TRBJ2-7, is EPEVTQTPSHQVTQMGQEVILRCVPISNHLYFYWYRQILGQKVEFLVSFYNNEISEKSEIFDDQFSVERPDGSNFTLKIRSTKLEDSAMYFCASKREAGGHYEQYFGPGTRLTVT.

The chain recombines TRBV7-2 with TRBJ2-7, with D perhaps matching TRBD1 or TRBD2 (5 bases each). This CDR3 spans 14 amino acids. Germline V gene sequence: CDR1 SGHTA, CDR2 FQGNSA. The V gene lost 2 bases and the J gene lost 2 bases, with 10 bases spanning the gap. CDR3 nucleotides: TGTGCCAGCAGCTTACCGGGACGGGCCTACGAGCAGTACTTC. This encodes CASSLPGRAYEQYF.

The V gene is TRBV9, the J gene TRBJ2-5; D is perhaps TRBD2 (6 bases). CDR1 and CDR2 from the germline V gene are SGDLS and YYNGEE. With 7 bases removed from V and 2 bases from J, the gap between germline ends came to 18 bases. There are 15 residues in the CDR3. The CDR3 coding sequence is TGTGCCAGCGGTGGGGCGGCGGCGGGGCAAGAGACCCAGTACTTC. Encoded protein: CASGGAAAGQETQYF. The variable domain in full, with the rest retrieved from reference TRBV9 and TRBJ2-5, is DSGVTQTPKHLITATGQRVTLRCSPRSGDLSVYWYQQSLDQGLQFLIQYYNGEERAKGNILERFSAQQFPDLHSELNLSSLELGDSALYFCASGGAAAGQETQYFGPGTRLLVL.

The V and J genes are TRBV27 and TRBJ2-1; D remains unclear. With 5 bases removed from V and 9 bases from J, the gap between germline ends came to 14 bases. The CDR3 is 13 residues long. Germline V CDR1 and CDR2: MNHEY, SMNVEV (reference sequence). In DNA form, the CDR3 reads TGTGCCAGCAGTCGGCGTCGGAGCGTTGAGCAGTTCTTC. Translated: CASSRRRSVEQFF.

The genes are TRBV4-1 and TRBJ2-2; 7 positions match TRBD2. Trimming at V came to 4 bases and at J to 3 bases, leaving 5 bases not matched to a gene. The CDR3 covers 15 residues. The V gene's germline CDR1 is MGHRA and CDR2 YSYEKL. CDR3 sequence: CASSLGRVYTGELFF. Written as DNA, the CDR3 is TGCGCCAGCAGCCTAGGGAGGGTTTACACCGGGGAGCTGTTTTTT.

The CDR3 DNA reads TGTGCCAGCAGCTTAAGTAAGGACACAGATACGCAGTATTTT. This codes for CASSLSKDTDTQYF. The rearrangement links TRBV7-9 to TRBJ2-3; no reliable D call. This CDR3 spans 14 amino acids. CDR1 and CDR2 from the germline V gene are SEHNR and FQNEAQ (reference sequence). Deletions cut 2 bases from V and 2 bases from J, with 8 bases between.

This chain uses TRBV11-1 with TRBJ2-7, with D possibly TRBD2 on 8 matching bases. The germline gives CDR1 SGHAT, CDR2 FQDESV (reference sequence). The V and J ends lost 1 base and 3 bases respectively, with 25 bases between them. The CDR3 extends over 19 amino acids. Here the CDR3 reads CASSLDFGRDSPTGYEQYF. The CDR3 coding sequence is TGTGCCAGCAGCTTAGATTTCGGGAGGGACAGCCCCACGGGCTACGAGCAGTACTTC. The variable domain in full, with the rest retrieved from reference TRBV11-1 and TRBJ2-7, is EAEVAQSPRYKITEKSQAVAFWCDPISGHATLYWYRQILGQGPELLVQFQDESVVDDSQLPKDRFSAERLKGVDSTLKIQPAELGDSAMYLCASSLDFGRDSPTGYEQYFGPGTRLTVT.